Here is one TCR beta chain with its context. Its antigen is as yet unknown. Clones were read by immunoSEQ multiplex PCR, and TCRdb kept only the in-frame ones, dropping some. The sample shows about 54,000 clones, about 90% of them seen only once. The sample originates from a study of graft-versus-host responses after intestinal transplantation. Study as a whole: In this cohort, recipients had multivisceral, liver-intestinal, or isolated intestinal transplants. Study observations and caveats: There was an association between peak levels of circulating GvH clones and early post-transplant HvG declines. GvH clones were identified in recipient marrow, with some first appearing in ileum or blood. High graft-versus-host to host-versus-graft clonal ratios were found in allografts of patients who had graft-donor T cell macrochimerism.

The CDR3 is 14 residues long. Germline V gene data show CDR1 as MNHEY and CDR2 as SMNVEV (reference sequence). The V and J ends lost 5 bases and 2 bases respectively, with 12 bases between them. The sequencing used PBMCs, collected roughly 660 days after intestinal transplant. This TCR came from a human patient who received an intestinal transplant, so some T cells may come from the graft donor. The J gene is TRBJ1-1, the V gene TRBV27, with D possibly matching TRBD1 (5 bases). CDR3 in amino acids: CASSSTGVNTEAFF. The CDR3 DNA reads TGTGCCAGCAGTAGTACAGGAGTAAACACTGAAGCTTTCTTT.